The TCR beta chain under discussion was sequenced for a study of T cells in Graves' hyperthyroidism and ophthalmopathy. Study background: At initial diagnosis, before any treatment had begun, peripheral blood was obtained.

Participants, patients aged 18 to 65, had newly diagnosed hyperthyroidism with a duration under 2 months. The CDR3 regions of TCR beta were amplified from RNA transcripts. The TCR CDR3 was amplified in a first-round RT-PCR using the HTBI primer set. TCRdb re-called the multiplex PCR reads through MiXCR, storing one row per CDR3 protein. The sample lists nearly 750,000 distinct CDR3 sequences; 30% to 40% were seen once. V was pared by 3 bases and J by 6 bases, with 8 bases of the junction left unmatched. Germline-derived CDR1 and CDR2 are MNHNS and SASEGT. The CDR3 contains 14 residues. This clonotype originated in a woman between 40 and 50 years old with Graves' hyperthyroidism. The J gene is TRBJ2-7, the V gene TRBV6-1; TRBD1 agrees at 7 bases. The sequenced material came from blood. The CDR3 nucleotides read TGTGCCAGCAGTGAGGGGACAGACCTCCTCGAGCAGTACTTC. This translates into CASSEGTDLLEQYF.